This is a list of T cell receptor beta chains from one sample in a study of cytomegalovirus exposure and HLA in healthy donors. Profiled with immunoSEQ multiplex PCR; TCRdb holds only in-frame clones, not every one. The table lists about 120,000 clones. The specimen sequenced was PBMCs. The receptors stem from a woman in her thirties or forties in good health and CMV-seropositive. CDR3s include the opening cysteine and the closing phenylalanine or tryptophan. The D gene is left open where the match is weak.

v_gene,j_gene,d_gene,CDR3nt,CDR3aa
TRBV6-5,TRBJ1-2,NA,TGTGCCAGCAGTTATCGGTCGGGGTATGGCTACACCTTC,CASSYRSGYGYTF
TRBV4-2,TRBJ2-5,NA,TGTGCCAGCAGCCAAGACCCAGATCGTTATAGCGGCCAAGAGACCCAGTACTTC,CASSQDPDRYSGQETQYF
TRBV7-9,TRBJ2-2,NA,TGTGCCAGCAGCTTTAAGAGTAGGAACACCGGGGAGCTGTTTTTT,CASSFKSRNTGELFF
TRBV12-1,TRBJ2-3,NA,TGTGCCAGCAGAGACCGGACTAGCGGGAGTGGAACAGATACGCAGTATTTT,CASRDRTSGSGTDTQYF
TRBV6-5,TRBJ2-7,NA,TGTGCCAGCAGTTACTTGGCCTCCTACGAGCAGTACTTC,CASSYLASYEQYF
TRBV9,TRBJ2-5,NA,TGTGCCAGCAATTATCAGTCAGAGACCCAGTACTTC,CASNYQSETQYF
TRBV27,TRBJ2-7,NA,TGTGCCAGCAGCCAAAGACCCTTGGGGCGGGGAGGAAGCTACGAGCAGTACTTC,CASSQRPLGRGGSYEQYF
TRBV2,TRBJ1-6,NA,TGTGCCAGCAGTGAAGTCAGGGTTACCTATAATTCACCCCTCCACTTT,CASSEVRVTYNSPLHF
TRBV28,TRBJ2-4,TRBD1,TGTGCCAGCCGGACAGGGCTCGCCGTTCCAGCCAAAAACATTCAGTACTTC,CASRTGLAVPAKNIQYF
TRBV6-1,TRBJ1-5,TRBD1,TGTGCCAGCAGTGTCGACAGGGGTGCGGGTAGGCCCCAGCATTTT,CASSVDRGAGRPQHF
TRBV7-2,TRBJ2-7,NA,TGTGCCAGCAGCCACACGGCAGGCCCTCCCTACGAGCAGTACTTC,CASSHTAGPPYEQYF
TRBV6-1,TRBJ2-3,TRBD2,TGTGCCAGCAGTGAACTAGCGGGAACCCCAGATACGCAGTATTTT,CASSELAGTPDTQYF
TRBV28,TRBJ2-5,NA,TGTGCCAGCAGTTTAGGGGGCCGTTATCAAGAGACCCAGTACTTC,CASSLGGRYQETQYF
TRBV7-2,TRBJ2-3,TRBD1,TGTGCCAGCAGCTTAGGATGGGACAGCGGCCCCGATACGCAGTATTTT,CASSLGWDSGPDTQYF
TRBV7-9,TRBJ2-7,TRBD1,TGTGCCAGCAGCCCCCCGGGACAGGGTCCCTACGAGCAGTACTTC,CASSPPGQGPYEQYF
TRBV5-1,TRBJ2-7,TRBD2,TGCGCCAGCAGCTTGGGGGGCGGACTAGCGGGACATAGGAGCTCCTACGAGCAGTACTTC,CASSLGGGLAGHRSSYEQYF
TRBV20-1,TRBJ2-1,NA,TGCAGTGCTACAGTCTTCAATGAGCAGTTCTTC,CSATVFNEQFF
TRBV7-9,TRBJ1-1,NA,TGTGCCAGCAGCTTAGGGACAGTGAACACTGAAGCTTTCTTT,CASSLGTVNTEAFF
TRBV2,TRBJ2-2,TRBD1,TGTGCCAGCAGTGAGGATTTTAGGGGGCGGTATAACACCGGGGAGCTGTTTTTT,CASSEDFRGRYNTGELFF
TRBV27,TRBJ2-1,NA,TGTGCCAGCAGTTTTTACAGGACATCCCCCTCGGACAATGAGCAGTTCTTC,CASSFYRTSPSDNEQFF
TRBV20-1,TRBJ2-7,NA,TGCAGTGCTCATCAGGGAGGCGAGCAGTACTTC,CSAHQGGEQYF
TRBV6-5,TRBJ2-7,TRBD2,TGTGCCAGCAGCCTAGGACTAGCGGGTGACGAGCAGTACTTC,CASSLGLAGDEQYF
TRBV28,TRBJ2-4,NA,TGTGCCAGCAGTTTCGGTGGTATGGTAGCCAAAAACATTCAGTACTTC,CASSFGGMVAKNIQYF
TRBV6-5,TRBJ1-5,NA,TGTGCCAGCACCGGGGGGGTTGGTCAGCCCCAGCATTTT,CASTGGVGQPQHF
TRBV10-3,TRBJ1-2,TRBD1,TGTGCCATCAGTGACCCGACAGGGGGGGAACATGGCTACACCTTC,CAISDPTGGEHGYTF
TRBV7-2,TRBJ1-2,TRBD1,TGTGCCAGCAGCTCACAGGGGGCGCAGGACTATGGCTACACCTTC,CASSSQGAQDYGYTF
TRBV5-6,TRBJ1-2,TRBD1,TGTGCCAGCAGCTGGGGACAGGGCGGAATCTATGGCTACACCTTC,CASSWGQGGIYGYTF
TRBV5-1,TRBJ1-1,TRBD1,TGCGCCAGCTGCCGACGGACAGGGGAGAACACTGAAGCTTTCTTT,CASCRRTGENTEAFF
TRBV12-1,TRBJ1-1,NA,TGTGCCAGCAGCTTCTACACAACAGGGGTCAGGAGGCGGAGTGGTGAAGCTTTCTTT,CASSFYTTGVRRRSGEAFF
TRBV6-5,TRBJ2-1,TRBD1,TGTGCCAGCAGTACAGGGGGGTGGGAGCAGTTCTTC,CASSTGGWEQFF
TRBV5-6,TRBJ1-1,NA,TGTGCCAGCAGCCCGACGGGGGTGCTCATTTTGACGCCGAACACTGAAGCTTTCTTT,CASSPTGVLILTPNTEAFF
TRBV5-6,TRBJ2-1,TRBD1,TGTGCCAGCAGCTTGGGGACAGGGGGCAGCTACAATGAGCAGTTCTTC,CASSLGTGGSYNEQFF
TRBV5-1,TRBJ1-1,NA,TGCGCCAGCAGCTTGGCTTGGGGGAGGACTGAAGCTTTCTTT,CASSLAWGRTEAFF
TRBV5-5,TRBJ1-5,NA,TGTGCCAGCAGCCGGACAGCTTTAAATCAGCCCCAGCATTTT,CASSRTALNQPQHF
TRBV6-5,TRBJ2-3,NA,TGTGCCAGCAGGCGGGATGCTAGCTCGTATACGCAGTATTTT,CASRRDASSYTQYF
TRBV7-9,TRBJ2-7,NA,TGTGCCAGCAGCTCGGAGTCCTACGAGCAGTACTTC,CASSSESYEQYF
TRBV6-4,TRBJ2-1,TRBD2,TGTGCCAGCAGTGACCTTAGCGGGAGGGCTCGGAATGAGCAGTTCTTC,CASSDLSGRARNEQFF
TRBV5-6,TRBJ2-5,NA,TGTGCCAGCAGCTTGGAGCGTGTCCCCCAAGAGACCCAGTACTTC,CASSLERVPQETQYF